This T cell receptor beta chain was captured by sequencing in a study of control samples from healthy donors and cancer patients. The ends lost 5 bases at V and 7 bases at J; junction bases unmatched: 7. CDR1 LNHDA and CDR2 SQIVND come from the germline V gene (reference sequence). There are 15 residues in the CDR3. Sequenced by immunoSEQ multiplex PCR; TCRdb stores in-frame clones only, minus some. The table lists roughly 140,000 clones, roughly nine tenths of them singletons. What was sequenced was blood. The clonotype was recovered from a man aged 25 to 45 in good health. The J gene is TRBJ2-6, the V gene TRBV19; the match to TRBD1 covers 8 bases. CDR3 sequence reads: CASSQTGAVANVLTF. The CDR3 coding sequence is TGTGCCAGTAGTCAGACAGGGGCGGTAGCCAACGTCCTGACTTTC. Looking up the rest from reference TRBV19 and TRBJ2-6 gives the full variable domain: DGGITQSPKYLFRKEGQNVTLSCEQNLNHDAMYWYRQDPGQGLRLIYYSQIVNDFQKGDIAEGYSVSREKKESFPLTVTSAQKNPTAFYLCASSQTGAVANVLTFGAGSRLTVL.